The 30 T cell receptor beta chains listed next were all sequenced from one sample in a study of identical twins. From the 5' RACE reads, TCRdb called clonotypes with MiXCR, one entry per CDR3 protein. The top ten hold 1.5% to 2% of the sample, which has about 890,000 distinct CDR3 sequences, 12% seen once. This sample also appeared in a second study, on yellow fever vaccine responses in identical twins.

Specimen: PBMCs. These receptors originate from a woman between 18 and 29 years old in good health.

The V gene is TRBV24-1, the J gene TRBJ2-7, with D hard to call. Germline V gene lookup returns CDR1 KGHDR and CDR2 SFDVKD. CDR3 size: 12 residues. Trimming removed 3 bases at V and 2 bases at J, with 4 bases between. The CDR3, as DNA: TGTGCCACCAGTGATGGGACCTACGAGCAGTACTTC. Amino acid sequence: CATSDGTYEQYF.

J is TRBJ2-1 and V is TRBV9, with TRBD2 identical over 10 bases. V shed 4 bases, J shed 2 bases, and the junction held 18 bases outside the gene matches. There are 20 residues in the CDR3. Germline CDR1 SGDLS, CDR2 YYNGEE. DNA of the CDR3: TGTGCCAGCAGCAACCCCTTAGCGGGAGGACAGCCGGGGGCCTACAATGAGCAGTTCTTC. It encodes CASSNPLAGGQPGAYNEQFF.

The rearrangement links TRBV20-1 to TRBJ2-7; the D call may be TRBD1 or TRBD2 (5 bases each). The germline V gene has CDR1 DFQATT and CDR2 SNEGSKA (reference sequence). This CDR3 is 13 amino acids long. The V end lost 6 bases, the J end lost 6 bases, and 18 bases lay between the germline ends. CDR3 in amino acids: CSARDGQVGEQYF. The CDR3, as DNA: TGCAGTGCCCGGGACGGTCAAGTAGGCGAGCAGTACTTC.

The chain employs TRBV6-1 and TRBJ2-2, with D perhaps TRBD1 (5 bases). Trimming stripped 7 bases from V and 7 bases from J, with 16 bases between. Germline assignment: CDR1 MNHNS and CDR2 SASEGT. The CDR3 spans 14 residues. For the CDR3, the DNA is TGTGCCAGCAACCCTAGGGCAGGGCTCGGGGAGCTGTTTTTT. Its translation: CASNPRAGLGELFF.

This clonotype was observed a handful of times. This sequence joins TRBV6-5 and TRBJ2-2, with 13 positions matching TRBD2. The CDR3 spans 18 residues. With 0 bases clipped from V and 4 bases from J, the junction kept 5 bases outside the gene matches. Germline CDR1 is MNHEY and CDR2 is SVGAGI. This chain's CDR3 is CASSYSSRLAGGTGELFF. The CDR3 nucleotides are TGTGCCAGCAGTTACTCGTCTCGACTAGCGGGGGGCACCGGGGAGCTGTTTTTT.

This clonotype was seen more than once but under ten times. The V gene is TRBV12-3 or TRBV12-4, the J gene TRBJ2-5; tentatively, D is TRBD2 (6 bases). The CDR3 has 16 residues. The ends were cut back, 6 bases at V and 0 bases at J, with 17 bases in the middle. The CDR3 is CASRRGDSADQETQYF. CDR3 sequence (DNA): TGTGCCAGCAGAAGAGGGGACTCCGCGGACCAAGAGACCCAGTACTTC.

This clonotype was counted only a few times. This sequence joins TRBV20-1 and TRBJ2-3; unclear D gene. Germline assignment: CDR1 DFQATT and CDR2 SNEGSKA (reference sequence). The length of the CDR3 is 13 residues. Trimming shortened V by 6 bases and J by 0 bases, and 10 bases separated the two germline ends. The DNA of the CDR3 is TGCAGTGCCGACCCCGGGAGCACAGATACGCAGTATTTT. Protein product: CSADPGSTDTQYF.

This clonotype was observed at least ten times. V is TRBV4-1 and J is TRBJ2-7, with D perhaps TRBD2 (6 bases). V was trimmed by 0 bases and J by 1 base, leaving 10 bases between them. The CDR3 loop spans 15 amino acids. CDR1 and CDR2 (germline): MGHRA, YSYEKL. CDR3 residues: CASSQETSSSYEQYF. The CDR3 DNA sequence: TGCGCCAGCAGCCAAGAAACTAGCTCATCCTACGAGCAGTACTTC.

This clonotype has a count of ten or more. The chain recombines TRBV12-3 or TRBV12-4 with TRBJ2-5, with no clear D. V shed 5 bases and J shed 7 bases, with 17 bases lying between them. The CDR3 consists of 14 residues. The CDR3 here is CASSPQPNSWTQYF. The DNA for the CDR3 is TGTGCCAGCAGTCCTCAGCCTAACTCATGGACCCAGTACTTC.

There are a few counts of this clonotype. The chain carries TRBV10-3 and TRBJ2-7; unclear D gene. Germline V gives CDR1 ENHRY, CDR2 SYGVKD. V was pared by 3 bases and J by 3 bases, with 9 bases between. The CDR3 has 13 amino acids. The CDR3, as DNA: TGTGCCATCAGTGAAACAGCCTACTACGAGCAGTACGTC. Residues: CAISETAYYEQYV.

This clonotype occurred a few times. The chain has TRBV29-1 and TRBJ2-3, with D hard to call. This CDR3 contains 13 residues. Germline V gene lookup returns CDR1 SQVTM and CDR2 ANQGSEA. Trimming stripped 1 base from V and 0 bases from J, with 5 bases between. The CDR3 region has the DNA TGCAGCGTTGAAGCTACTAGCACAGATACGCAGTATTTT. Translating gives CSVEATSTDTQYF.

This chain connects TRBV6-5 to TRBJ2-3; 10 bases line up with TRBD2. This CDR3 has 16 residues. CDR1 is MNHEY and CDR2 is SVGAGI in the germline V gene. The ends lost 2 bases at V and 8 bases at J; junction bases unmatched: 10. The CDR3 spells CASSYDLAGVKGTQYF. Here the CDR3 DNA reads TGTGCCAGCAGTTACGACCTAGCGGGAGTGAAGGGTACGCAGTATTTT.

This clonotype was detected a few times. The chain is built from TRBV4-1 and TRBJ2-1, with D possibly matching TRBD2 (5 bases). The CDR3 extends over 13 amino acids. The germline gives CDR1 MGHRA, CDR2 YSYEKL. V was clipped by 3 bases and J by 6 bases, with 9 bases between them. Here the CDR3 reads CASSQAEANEQFF. CDR3 sequence (DNA): TGCGCCAGCAGCCAGGCGGAGGCCAATGAGCAGTTCTTC.

This clonotype was seen ten or more times. The chain is built from TRBV12-3 or TRBV12-4 and TRBJ2-2; D unresolved. The CDR3 extends over 11 amino acids. Trimming removed 7 bases from V and 4 bases from J, with 4 bases in between. In DNA, the CDR3 is TGTGCCAGCACCCTCACCGGGGAGCTGTTTTTT. Its protein product is CASTLTGELFF.

The rearrangement joins TRBV9 to TRBJ2-1, with 7 bases that match TRBD2. This CDR3 contains 16 residues. CDR1 and CDR2 (germline): SGDLS, YYNGEE. The V and J ends lost 1 base and 2 bases, in that order; junction bases with no gene match: 6. The CDR3 loop is CASSVHLAETYNEQFF. As DNA, the CDR3 is TGTGCCAGCAGCGTACATCTAGCGGAGACCTACAATGAGCAGTTCTTC.

This clonotype occurred many times. This rearrangement joins TRBV20-1 to TRBJ2-2, with D uncertain. The CDR3 consists of 14 residues. Germline CDR1 and CDR2: DFQATT and SNEGSKA (reference sequence). Trimming took off 3 bases at V and 6 bases at J, with 14 bases between the two ends. The CDR3 protein is CSASSLIGSGELFF. The CDR3 bases are TGCAGTGCTAGTTCCCTAATCGGCTCCGGGGAGCTGTTTTTT.

This clonotype was observed at least ten times. The gene calls are TRBV24-1 and TRBJ1-4; maybe TRBD1 (5 bases). Germline V gene data show CDR1 as KGHDR and CDR2 as SFDVKD. The CDR3 runs 18 residues. The V end lost 6 bases, the J end lost 0 bases, and 19 bases lay between the germline ends. The CDR3 here is CATSPGTGVASTNEKLFF. The CDR3, as DNA: TGTGCCACCAGTCCGGGGACGGGCGTTGCGTCAACTAATGAAAAACTGTTTTTT.

This clonotype was observed a handful of times. The chain recombines TRBV12-3 or TRBV12-4 with TRBJ2-3; TRBD1 aligns across 9 bases. Losses at the gene ends were 5 bases for V and 4 bases for J; bases not matched to a gene: 10. The CDR3 is made up of 16 amino acids. As DNA, the CDR3 is TGTGCCAGCAGTCCCCGTCGGACAGGGGTATCAGATACGCAGTATTTT. It is translated as CASSPRRTGVSDTQYF.

Many counts were recorded for this clonotype. The J gene is TRBJ1-2, the V gene TRBV29-1; weak D call: TRBD1 (5 bases). V was pared by 8 bases and J by 0 bases, with 19 bases between. The CDR3 has 15 amino acids. CDR1 SQVTM and CDR2 ANQGSEA come from the germline V gene. Written as DNA, the CDR3 is TGCAGCTTGGAGACCTGGGACGGTACTAACTATGGCTACACCTTC. Protein: CSLETWDGTNYGYTF.

This clonotype turned up a few times. The chain carries TRBV28 and TRBJ2-7, with D perhaps TRBD2 (5 bases). Germline CDR1 reads MDHEN; CDR2 reads SYDVKM. V lost 6 bases and J 2 bases, leaving 29 bases between the germline ends. The CDR3 consists of 19 residues. As DNA, the CDR3 is TGTGCCAGCAGCATGGGGTCCGCTCGATACGGGGTCCGTCCCTACGAGCAGTACGTC. It yields the protein CASSMGSARYGVRPYEQYV.

The chain joins TRBV29-1 to TRBJ2-4, with D possibly TRBD1 on 6 matching bases. Germline CDR1 reads SQVTM; CDR2 reads ANQGSEA. V shed 6 bases and J shed 11 bases, with 11 bases lying between them. CDR3 length: 10 amino acids. CDR3 nucleotide sequence: TGCAGCGTCAGACAGGACCTTCAGTACTTC. This sequence encodes CSVRQDLQYF.

This clonotype was detected ten times or more. The V gene is TRBV5-1, the J gene TRBJ1-5; D is perhaps TRBD1 (5 bases). Germline V gene sequence: CDR1 SGHRS, CDR2 YFSETQ. V was trimmed by 0 bases and J by 2 bases, leaving 6 bases between them. The CDR3 contains 14 residues. The CDR3 nucleotides are TGCGCCAGCAGCTTGGGGGGCCGCAATCAGCCCCAGCATTTT. It encodes CASSLGGRNQPQHF.

The rearrangement uses TRBV7-2 and TRBJ2-7; D possibly corresponds to TRBD2 (6 bases). From germline, CDR1 is SGHTA and CDR2 FQGNSA. The CDR3 covers 14 residues. Trimming shortened V by 3 bases and J by 2 bases, and 11 bases separated the two germline ends. CDR3: CASSLGLGPYEQYF. The CDR3, as DNA: TGTGCCAGCAGCTTGGGACTCGGCCCCTACGAGCAGTACTTC. The full variable domain, rest sourced from reference TRBV7-2 and TRBJ2-7, is GAGVSQSPSNKVTEKGKDVELRCDPISGHTALYWYRQSLGQGLEFLIYFQGNSAPDKSGLPSDRFSAERTGGSVSTLTIQRTQQEDSAVYLCASSLGLGPYEQYFGPGTRLTVT.

This clonotype was detected only a few times. The chain uses TRBV5-1 and TRBJ2-5; 7 nucleotides agree with TRBD2. Germline-derived CDR1 and CDR2 are SGHRS and YFSETQ. With V trimmed by 1 base and J by 4 bases, 7 bases remained unmatched. The CDR3 spans 15 residues. CDR3 loop: CASSLLAEAGETQYF. DNA of the CDR3: TGCGCCAGCAGCTTGCTAGCGGAGGCTGGAGAGACCCAGTACTTC.

Turning to this clonotype: The junction departs from the called germline gene at one end, perhaps through a read error. V is TRBV19 and J is TRBJ2-4; D is undetermined. CDR3 size: 15 residues. CDR1 is LNHDA, CDR2 SQIVND, per germline (reference sequence). The CDR3 here is CVSSRVLVAKNIQYF. CDR3 coding DNA: TGTGTCAGTAGTAGGGTCTTAGTAGCCAAAAACATTCAGTACTTC.

This clonotype has a handful of counts. The chain links TRBV10-3 to TRBJ2-3; 9 positions agree with TRBD2. CDR3 size: 15 residues. The V segment lost 3 bases and the J segment 3 bases; nucleotides outside the gene matches: 4. In germline, CDR1 is ENHRY, CDR2 SYGVKD. CDR3 sequence: CAISESSGSTDTQYF. In nucleotides, the CDR3 is TGTGCCATCAGTGAAAGTAGCGGGAGTACAGATACGCAGTATTTT.

This clonotype was seen a handful of times. J is TRBJ1-5 and V is TRBV7-9; D remains ambiguous. The V gene lost 5 bases and the J gene lost 5 bases, with 7 bases spanning the gap. CDR1 is SEHNR, CDR2 FQNEAQ, per germline (reference sequence). The CDR3 is 12 amino acids. CDR3 bases: TGTGCCAGCAGCAACCGAGATCAGCCCCAGCATTTT. Protein product: CASSNRDQPQHF.

This clonotype was picked up a small number of times. The V gene is TRBV5-1, the J gene TRBJ2-7; 9 nucleotides line up with TRBD2. Germline CDR1 reads SGHRS; CDR2 reads YFSETQ. The CDR3 covers 16 residues. The trim removed 0 bases at V and 0 bases at J, leaving 4 bases unmatched. The CDR3 here is CASSLALAGSSYEQYF. The CDR3, as DNA: TGCGCCAGCAGCTTGGCTCTAGCGGGGAGCTCCTACGAGCAGTACTTC.

This chain links TRBV29-1 with TRBJ2-1; 7 nucleotides agree with TRBD1. Trimming at V came to 4 bases and at J to 9 bases, leaving 9 bases not matched to a gene. The germline gives CDR1 SQVTM, CDR2 ANQGSEA. The CDR3 totals 13 residues. CDR3: CSVVQGKSGEQFF. Here the CDR3 DNA reads TGCAGCGTTGTACAGGGGAAATCGGGTGAGCAGTTCTTC.

This clonotype was seen a few times. This CDR3 is CASSLEGVSPLHF. CDR3 nucleotide sequence: TGTGCCAGCAGTTTAGAGGGGGTTTCACCCCTCCACTTT. The chain is built from TRBV12-3 or TRBV12-4 and TRBJ1-6; D perhaps matches TRBD1 (6 bases). Trimming pared 1 base from V and 9 bases from J, leaving 7 bases between. This CDR3 is built from 13 residues.